This TCR beta chain was obtained from a study of blood T cell repertoires in COVID-19. This CDR3 has 13 residues. Germline CDR1 is SSHAT and CDR2 is FNYEAQ (reference sequence). A word on this clone: Compared with germline, one end of the junction differs, possibly owing to a read error.

Profiling relied on immunoSEQ multiplex PCR, and the TCRdb table lists in-frame clones only, not all of them. This sample yields 240,000 or so clones, of which roughly 86% are seen a single time; 2.5% to 3.5% belongs to the top ten. This receptor was taken from a woman aged 40 to 55 with acute COVID-19. The source material was PBMCs or T cells enriched from blood (not recorded which). The chain has TRBV7-7 and TRBJ2-3, with a tentative D call TRBD1 (5 bases). As DNA, the CDR3 is TGTGCTAGCAGCAGTGACAGCCTAGATACGCAGTATTTT. Its protein is CASSSDSLDTQYF.